Listed here are 3 T cell receptor beta chains from one sample, sequenced in a study of blood T cell repertoires in COVID-19. The assay was immunoSEQ multiplex PCR, and TCRdb's table has in-frame clones only and misses some. The table includes 250,000 to 300,000 clones, more than 70% detected once. Sample: peripheral blood. These receptors were taken from a man aged 80 or over with acute or convalescent COVID-19.

The genes are TRBV6-1 and TRBJ1-5; D is ambiguous. V was clipped by 2 bases and J by 0 bases, with 5 bases between them. The CDR3 has 14 amino acids. Germline CDR1 and CDR2: MNHNS and SASEGT. The CDR3 DNA reads TGTGCCAGCAGTGAACTTTATAGCAATCAGCCCCAGCATTTT. Protein: CASSELYSNQPQHF.

This clone came up a few times. The chain carries TRBV5-4 and TRBJ1-2; 8 nucleotides match TRBD1. The CDR3 sequence is 14 residues long. V lost 4 bases, J lost 5 bases, and 7 bases stayed unmatched. The germline V gene has CDR1 SGHNT and CDR2 YYREEE (reference sequence). Here the CDR3 reads CASSQNRGFYGYTF. The CDR3 DNA follows: TGTGCCAGCAGCCAGAACAGGGGGTTTTATGGCTACACCTTC. Drawing the rest from reference TRBV5-4 and TRBJ1-2, the complete variable domain is ETGVTQSPTHLIKTRGQQVTLRCSSQSGHNTVSWYQQALGQGPQFIFQYYREEENGRGNFPPRFSGLQFPNYSSELNVNALELDDSALYLCASSQNRGFYGYTFGSGTRLTVV.

This clone was observed once. CDR3: CASSPRQGYEKLFF. The DNA of the CDR3 is TGTGCCAGCAGCCCCCGACAGGGGTATGAAAAACTGTTTTTT. The chain combines TRBV7-2 with TRBJ1-4; the match to TRBD1 covers 8 bases. Losses at the gene ends were 5 bases for V and 6 bases for J; bases not matched to a gene: 5. In germline, CDR1 is SGHTA, CDR2 FQGNSA. This CDR3 contains 14 residues.